This is a list of T cell receptor beta chains from one sample in a study of identical twins. A single record per CDR3 protein comes from TCRdb applying MiXCR to the 5' RACE reads. The data hold approximately 590,000 distinct CDR3 sequences, with more than 9% observed a single time. These data were also filed under a second study, of yellow fever vaccine responses in identical twins.

Sample: PBMCs. These receptors were collected from a woman between 18 and 29 years old in good health. Both conserved end residues are part of each CDR3. The order of the fields is V gene, J gene, CDR3 length, CDR3 protein.

TRBV20-1	TRBJ2-3	13	CSARPGDTDTQYF
TRBV29-1	TRBJ1-2	13	CSVVLREDYGYTF
TRBV4-1	TRBJ2-1	16	CASSQEGLKRQYEQFF
TRBV20-1	TRBJ2-3	14	CSARATGGHDTQYF
TRBV5-1	TRBJ2-1	13	CASSLSRLNEQFF
TRBV7-9	TRBJ2-7	14	CASSFPGPSYEQYF
TRBV21-1	TRBJ1-1	17	CASSKGSLPVENTEAFF
TRBV7-9	TRBJ2-7	16	CASSPSGTGKPNEQYF
TRBV12-3/TRBV12-4	TRBJ2-2	15	CASSTGTPNTGELFF
TRBV7-2	TRBJ2-2	16	CASSSGIAPRAGELFF
TRBV29-1	TRBJ2-1	10	CSVELNEQFF
TRBV12-3/TRBV12-4	TRBJ1-5	16	CASSSIQGLGNQPQHF
TRBV20-1	TRBJ2-7	13	CSASRGRSYEQYF
TRBV7-8	TRBJ2-7	15	CASSPGFGVSYEQYF
TRBV9	TRBJ1-2	14	CASSVVPADYGYTF
TRBV10-3	TRBJ2-3	15	CATSRDSGSTDTQYF
TRBV20-1	TRBJ2-7	12	CSARDESYEQYF
TRBV6-1	TRBJ1-5	15	CASSEAGYSNQPQHF
TRBV15	TRBJ2-2	15	CATRRGQANTGELFF
TRBV7-8	TRBJ2-5	15	CASSLVFGFQETQYF
TRBV10-3	TRBJ2-3	12	CAISPTSDTQYF
TRBV7-2	TRBJ2-3	16	CASSLRAGGSTDTQYF
TRBV6-4	TRBJ2-1	15	CASSDGQGAFNEQFF
TRBV3-1	TRBJ2-3	18	CASSQVWGGLAATDTQYF
TRBV29-1	TRBJ1-1	12	CSVEESGEGAFF
TRBV10-3	TRBJ2-3	15	CAISVGGRYTDTQYF
TRBV29-1	TRBJ1-2	13	CSVEAGLFGGYTF
TRBV7-9	TRBJ2-4	16	CASSSGTGLAKNIQYF
TRBV14	TRBJ2-7	14	CASSQVGGSHEQYF
TRBV20-1	TRBJ2-7	15	CSARPRGTYSYEQYF
TRBV3-1	TRBJ1-1	14	CASSQRGPNTEAFF
TRBV5-6	TRBJ1-1	15	CASSLSGTGGMGAFF
TRBV5-1	TRBJ2-1	15	CASRLAGATNNEQFF
TRBV12-3/TRBV12-4	TRBJ2-5	14	CASRGTLYQETQYF
TRBV4-1	TRBJ1-1	14	CASSASASNTEAFF
TRBV6-1	TRBJ2-5	14	CASRDSSWQETQYF
TRBV7-2	TRBJ2-2	14	CASSLRVSTGELFF
TRBV6-1	TRBJ2-6	17	CASGRTGGFSGANVLTF
TRBV3-1	TRBJ2-7	14	CASSHNRNSYEQYF
TRBV5-5	TRBJ2-1	16	CASSLRRGATYNEQFF
TRBV2	TRBJ1-4	15	CASRPRSATNEKLFF
TRBV30	TRBJ1-1	12	CAWSVVRTEAFF
TRBV12-3/TRBV12-4	TRBJ2-2	13	CASSLEHTGELFF
TRBV28	TRBJ2-1	15	CASSSGDRADDEQFF
TRBV10-3	TRBJ1-4	11	CADHKAEKLFF
TRBV20-1	TRBJ1-2	14	CSAGLGQGRNGYTF
TRBV10-1	TRBJ2-7	14	CASSEIGLVGEQYF
TRBV14	TRBJ2-7	17	CASSQVQASGNPYEQYF
TRBV29-1	TRBJ2-3	13	CSVRTGTTDTQYF
TRBV7-2	TRBJ2-1	14	CASSLMTGYNEQFF
TRBV10-3	TRBJ2-5	15	CAISDSGQNEETQYF
TRBV2	TRBJ1-1	13	CASRDRGRAEAFF
TRBV11-2	TRBJ2-1	14	CASSPGSSGGEQFF
TRBV5-1	TRBJ2-7	14	CASRLGLGDYEQYF
TRBV20-1	TRBJ2-3	15	CSAQTPTGSTDTQYF